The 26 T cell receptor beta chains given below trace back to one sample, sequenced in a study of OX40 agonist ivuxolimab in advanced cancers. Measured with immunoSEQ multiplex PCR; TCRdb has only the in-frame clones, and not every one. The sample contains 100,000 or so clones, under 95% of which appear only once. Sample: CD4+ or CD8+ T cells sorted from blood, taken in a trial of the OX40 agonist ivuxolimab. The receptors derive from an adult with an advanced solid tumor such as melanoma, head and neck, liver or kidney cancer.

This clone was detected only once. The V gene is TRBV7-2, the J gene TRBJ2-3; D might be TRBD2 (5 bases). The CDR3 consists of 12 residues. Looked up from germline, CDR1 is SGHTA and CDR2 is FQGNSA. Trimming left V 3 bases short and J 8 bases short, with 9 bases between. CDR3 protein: CASSFGLGTQYF. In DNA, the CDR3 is TGTGCCAGCAGCTTCGGACTGGGTACGCAGTATTTT.

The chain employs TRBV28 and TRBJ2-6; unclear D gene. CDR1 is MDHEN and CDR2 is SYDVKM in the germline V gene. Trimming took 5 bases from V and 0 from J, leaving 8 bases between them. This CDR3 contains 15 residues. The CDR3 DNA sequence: TGTGCCAGCAGTCCCCATAGCTCTGGGGCCAACGTCCTGACTTTC. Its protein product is CASSPHSSGANVLTF.

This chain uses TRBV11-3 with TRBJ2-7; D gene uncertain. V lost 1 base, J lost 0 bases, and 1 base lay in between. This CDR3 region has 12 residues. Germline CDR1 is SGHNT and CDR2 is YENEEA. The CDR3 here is CASSLVSYEQYF. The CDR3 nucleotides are TGTGCCAGCAGCTTAGTCTCCTACGAGCAGTACTTC.

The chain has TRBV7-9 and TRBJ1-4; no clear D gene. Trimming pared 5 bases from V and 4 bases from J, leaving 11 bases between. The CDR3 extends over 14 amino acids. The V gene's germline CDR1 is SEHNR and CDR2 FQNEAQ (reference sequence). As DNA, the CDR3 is TGTGCCAGCAGCCTCGGAAGTTTTAATGAAAAACTGTTTTTT. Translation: CASSLGSFNEKLFF.

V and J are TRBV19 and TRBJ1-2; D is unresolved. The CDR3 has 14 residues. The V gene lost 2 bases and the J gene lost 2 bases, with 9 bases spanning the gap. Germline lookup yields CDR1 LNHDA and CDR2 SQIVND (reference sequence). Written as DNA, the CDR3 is TGTGCCAGTAGTATACCGGGGAAAAACTATGGCTACACCTTC. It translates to CASSIPGKNYGYTF.

CDR3 residues: CASSQFSQTGGWGETQYF. The CDR3, as DNA: TGTGCCAGCAGCCAATTCTCTCAAACAGGGGGATGGGGGGAGACCCAGTACTTC. This chain connects TRBV4-2 to TRBJ2-5; TRBD1 agrees at 8 bases. V shed 2 bases and J 5 bases; nucleotides not matched to a gene: 16. This CDR3 comprises 18 residues. The germline V gene encodes CDR1 LGHNA and CDR2 YNFKEQ.

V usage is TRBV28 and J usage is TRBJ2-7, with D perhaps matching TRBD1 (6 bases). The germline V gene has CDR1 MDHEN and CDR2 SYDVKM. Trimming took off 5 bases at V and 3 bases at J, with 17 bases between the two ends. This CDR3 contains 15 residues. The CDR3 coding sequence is TGTGCCAGCAGTATATCCGGCACAGGGAACTACGAGCAGTACTTC. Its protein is CASSISGTGNYEQYF.

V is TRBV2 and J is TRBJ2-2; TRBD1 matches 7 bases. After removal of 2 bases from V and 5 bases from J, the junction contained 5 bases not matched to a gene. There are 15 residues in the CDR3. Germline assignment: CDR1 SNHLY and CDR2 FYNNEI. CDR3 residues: CASSEQGGLTGELFF. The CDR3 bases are TGTGCCAGCAGTGAACAAGGGGGCTTGACCGGGGAGCTGTTTTTT.

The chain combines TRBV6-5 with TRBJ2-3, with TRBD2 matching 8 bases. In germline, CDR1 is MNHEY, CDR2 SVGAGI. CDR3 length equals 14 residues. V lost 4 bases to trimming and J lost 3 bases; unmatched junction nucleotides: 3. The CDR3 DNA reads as TGTGCCAGCAGTTTTCGGGAGGGGACAGATACGCAGTATTTT. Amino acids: CASSFREGTDTQYF.

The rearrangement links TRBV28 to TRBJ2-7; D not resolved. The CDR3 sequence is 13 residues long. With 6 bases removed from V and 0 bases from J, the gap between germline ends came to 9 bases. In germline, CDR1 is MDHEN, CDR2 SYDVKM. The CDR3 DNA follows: TGTGCCAGCAGAGCAAGCGACTCCTACGAGCAGTACTTC. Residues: CASRASDSYEQYF.

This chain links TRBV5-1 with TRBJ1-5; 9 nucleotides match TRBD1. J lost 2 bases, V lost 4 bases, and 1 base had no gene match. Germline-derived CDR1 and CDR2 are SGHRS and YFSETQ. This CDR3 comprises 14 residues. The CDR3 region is CASSRTGGNQPQHF. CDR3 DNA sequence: TGCGCCAGCAGCCGGACAGGGGGCAATCAGCCCCAGCATTTT.

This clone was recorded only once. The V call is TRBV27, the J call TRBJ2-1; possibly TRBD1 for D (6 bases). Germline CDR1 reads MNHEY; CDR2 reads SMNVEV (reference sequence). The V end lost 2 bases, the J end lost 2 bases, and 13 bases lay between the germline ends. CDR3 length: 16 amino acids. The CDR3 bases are TGTGCCAGCAGTTTAAGGTACAGGGCCCCCTACAATGAGCAGTTCTTC. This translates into CASSLRYRAPYNEQFF.

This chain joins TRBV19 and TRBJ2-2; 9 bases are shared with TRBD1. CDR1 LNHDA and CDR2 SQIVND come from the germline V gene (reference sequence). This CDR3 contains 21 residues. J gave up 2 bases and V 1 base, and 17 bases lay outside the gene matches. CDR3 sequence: CASSIVSWGQGTPTNTGELFF. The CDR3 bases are TGTGCCAGTAGTATAGTTTCTTGGGGACAGGGCACTCCTACTAACACCGGGGAGCTGTTTTTT.

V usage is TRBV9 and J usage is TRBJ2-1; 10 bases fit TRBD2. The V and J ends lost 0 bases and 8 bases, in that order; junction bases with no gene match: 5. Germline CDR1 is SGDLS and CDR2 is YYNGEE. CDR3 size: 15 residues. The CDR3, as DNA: TGTGCCAGCAGCGTAGCAGCGGGAGGGACCGATGAGCAGTTCTTC. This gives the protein CASSVAAGGTDEQFF. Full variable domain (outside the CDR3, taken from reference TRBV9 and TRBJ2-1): DSGVTQTPKHLITATGQRVTLRCSPRSGDLSVYWYQQSLDQGLQFLIQYYNGEERAKGNILERFSAQQFPDLHSELNLSSLELGDSALYFCASSVAAGGTDEQFFGPGTRLTVL.

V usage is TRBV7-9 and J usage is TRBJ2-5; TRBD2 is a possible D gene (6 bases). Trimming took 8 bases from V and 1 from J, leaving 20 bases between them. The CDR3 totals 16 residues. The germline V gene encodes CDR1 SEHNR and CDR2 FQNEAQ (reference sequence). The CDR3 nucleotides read TGTGCCAGCCAGGCTCCGGGACTGAGAACCCAAGAGACCCAGTACTTC. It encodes CASQAPGLRTQETQYF.

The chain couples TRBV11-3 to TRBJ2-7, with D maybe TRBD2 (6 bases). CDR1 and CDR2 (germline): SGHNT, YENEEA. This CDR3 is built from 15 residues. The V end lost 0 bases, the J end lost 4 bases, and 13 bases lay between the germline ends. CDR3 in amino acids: CASSLDGGGTYEQYF. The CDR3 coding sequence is TGTGCCAGCAGCTTAGATGGAGGCGGGACGTACGAGCAGTACTTC. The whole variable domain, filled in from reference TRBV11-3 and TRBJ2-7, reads EAGVVQSPRYKIIEKKQPVAFWCNPISGHNTLYWYLQNLGQGPELLIRYENEEAVDDSQLPKDRFSAERLKGVDSTLKIQPAELGDSAVYLCASSLDGGGTYEQYFGPGTRLTVT.

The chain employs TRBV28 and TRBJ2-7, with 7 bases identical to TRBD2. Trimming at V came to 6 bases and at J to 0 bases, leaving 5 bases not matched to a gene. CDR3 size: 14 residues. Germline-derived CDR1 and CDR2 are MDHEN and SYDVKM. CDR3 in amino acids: CASRLGGSSYEQYF. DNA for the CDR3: TGTGCCAGCAGACTTGGCGGGAGCTCCTACGAGCAGTACTTC.

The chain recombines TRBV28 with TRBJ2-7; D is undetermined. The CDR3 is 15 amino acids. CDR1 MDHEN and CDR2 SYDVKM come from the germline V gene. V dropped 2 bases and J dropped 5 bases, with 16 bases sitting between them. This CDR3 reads CASSLLVPLSHEQYF. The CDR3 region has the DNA TGTGCCAGCAGTTTACTAGTCCCGCTATCACACGAGCAGTACTTC.

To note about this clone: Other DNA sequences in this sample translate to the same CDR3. This chain's CDR3 is CASSLVGDEQYF. For the CDR3, the DNA is TGTGCCAGCAGCTTGGTGGGGGACGAGCAGTACTTC. This chain joins TRBV5-6 and TRBJ2-7; possibly TRBD1 or TRBD2 for D (5 bases each). Trimming shortened V by 0 bases and J by 5 bases, and 6 bases separated the two germline ends. The length of the CDR3 is 12 residues. The germline V gene encodes CDR1 SGHDT and CDR2 YYEEEE. The variable domain in full, with the rest retrieved from reference TRBV5-6 and TRBJ2-7, is DAGVTQSPTHLIKTRGQQVTLRCSPKSGHDTVSWYQQALGQGPQFIFQYYEEEERQRGNFPDRFSGHQFPNYSSELNVNALLLGDSALYLCASSLVGDEQYFGPGTRLTVT.

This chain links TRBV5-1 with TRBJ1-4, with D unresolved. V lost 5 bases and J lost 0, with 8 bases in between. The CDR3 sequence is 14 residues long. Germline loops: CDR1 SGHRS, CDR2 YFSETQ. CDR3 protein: CASSRRTTNEKLFF. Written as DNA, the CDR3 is TGCGCCAGCAGTAGAAGAACAACTAATGAAAAACTGTTTTTT. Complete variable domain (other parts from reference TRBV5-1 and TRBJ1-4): KAGVTQTPRYLIKTRGQQVTLSCSPISGHRSVSWYQQTPGQGLQFLFEYFSETQRNKGNFPGRFSGRQFSNSRSEMNVSTLELGDSALYLCASSRRTTNEKLFFGSGTQLSVL.

The CDR3 reads CASSPRQGHGYTF. In DNA, the CDR3 is TGTGCCAGTAGCCCCCGACAGGGCCATGGCTACACCTTC. The chain combines TRBV19 with TRBJ1-2, with TRBD1 matching 7 bases. The CDR3 contains 13 residues. CDR1 is LNHDA, CDR2 SQIVND, per germline (reference sequence). The J segment lost 6 bases and the V segment lost 6 bases, leaving 7 bases of the junction unmatched.

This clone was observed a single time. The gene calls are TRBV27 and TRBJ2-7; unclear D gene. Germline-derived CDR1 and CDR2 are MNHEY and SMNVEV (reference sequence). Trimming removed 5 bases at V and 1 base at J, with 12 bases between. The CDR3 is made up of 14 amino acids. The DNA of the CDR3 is TGTGCCAGCAGTAGAGAACGGATTTCCTACGAGCAGTACTTC. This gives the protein CASSRERISYEQYF.

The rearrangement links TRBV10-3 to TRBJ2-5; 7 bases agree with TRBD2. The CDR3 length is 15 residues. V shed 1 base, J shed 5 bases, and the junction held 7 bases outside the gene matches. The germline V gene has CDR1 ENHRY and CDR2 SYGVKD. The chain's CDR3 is CAISEYLTSRETQYF. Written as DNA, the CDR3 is TGTGCCATCAGTGAGTACTTGACTAGCAGGGAGACCCAGTACTTC.

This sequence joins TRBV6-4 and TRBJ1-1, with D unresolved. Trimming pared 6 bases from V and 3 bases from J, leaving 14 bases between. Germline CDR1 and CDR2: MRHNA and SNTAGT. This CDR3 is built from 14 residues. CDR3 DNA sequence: TGTGCCAGCAGCGCGGACCCCCGCGACACTGAAGCTTTCTTT. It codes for CASSADPRDTEAFF.

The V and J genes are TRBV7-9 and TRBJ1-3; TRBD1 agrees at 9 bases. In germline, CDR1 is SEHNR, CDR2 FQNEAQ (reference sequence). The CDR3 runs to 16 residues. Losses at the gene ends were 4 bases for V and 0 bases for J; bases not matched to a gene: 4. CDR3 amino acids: CASSSRQGGSGNTIYF. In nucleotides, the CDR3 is TGTGCCAGCAGCTCTAGACAGGGGGGCTCTGGAAACACCATATATTTT.

CDR3 nucleotides: TGTGCCAGCAGTTTCAATACCGGGGAGCTGTTTTTT. It encodes CASSFNTGELFF. The V and J genes are TRBV28 and TRBJ2-2, with D unclear. Per the germline V gene, CDR1 is MDHEN and CDR2 is SYDVKM. CDR3 length: 12 amino acids. V dropped 3 bases and J dropped 5 bases, with 4 bases sitting between them. Together with reference TRBV28 and TRBJ2-2, the CDR3 gives the full variable domain: DVKVTQSSRYLVKRTGEKVFLECVQDMDHENMFWYRQDPGLGLRLIYFSYDVKMKEKGDIPEGYSVSREKKERFSLILESASTNQTSMYLCASSFNTGELFFGEGSRLTVL.